The 24 T cell receptor beta chains listed next were all sequenced from one sample in a study of T cell responses to AZD1222 COVID-19 vaccine. Generated by immunoSEQ multiplex PCR, the TCRdb table keeps only in-frame clones and is missing some. The sample has over 150,000 clones, roughly nine tenths seen once. The material was peripheral blood, obtained on day 0 of AZD1222 vaccination. The source is an adult in good health.

The rearrangement uses TRBV7-9 and TRBJ1-6, with a possible D match to TRBD1 (5 bases). With 7 bases removed from V and 7 bases from J, the gap between germline ends came to 14 bases. The CDR3 consists of 14 residues. The germline CDR1 and CDR2 sequences are SEHNR and FQNEAQ (reference sequence). CDR3 DNA: TGTGCCAGCACACCCGACAGAGGGAATTCACCCCTCCACTTT. Its translation is CASTPDRGNSPLHF.

The CDR3 here is CASSWGGTAGRGTDTQYF. CDR3 coding DNA: TGTGCCAGCAGCTGGGGGGGGACAGCCGGTCGAGGCACAGATACGCAGTATTTT. This chain links TRBV7-2 with TRBJ2-3; D tentatively fits TRBD1 or TRBD2 (7 bases each). V was clipped by 4 bases and J by 1 base, with 21 bases between them. This CDR3 spans 18 amino acids. In germline, CDR1 is SGHTA, CDR2 FQGNSA.

This sequence joins TRBV7-9 and TRBJ1-1, with D unclear. The CDR3 contains 11 residues. Germline V gives CDR1 SEHNR, CDR2 FQNEAQ (reference sequence). V lost 5 bases and J lost 11, with 12 bases in between. CDR3 loop: CASSASKLAFF. In DNA, the CDR3 is TGTGCCAGCAGCGCTTCAAAGTTGGCTTTCTTT.

This clone was counted between two and nine times. CDR3 loop: CASSYSYSNTEAFF. The DNA for the CDR3 is TGTGCCAGCAGTTACAGTTACTCGAACACTGAAGCTTTCTTT. This chain joins TRBV6-5 and TRBJ1-1; D call uncertain. The CDR3 extends over 14 amino acids. V lost 2 bases to trimming and J lost 1 base, with 8 bases between them. Germline loops: CDR1 MNHEY, CDR2 SVGAGI.

The genes are TRBV23-1 and TRBJ2-1; D gene ambiguous. TRBV23-1 is annotated as an ORF whose role is uncertain. This CDR3 contains 12 residues. Trimming removed 0 bases at V and 8 bases at J, with 5 bases between. CDR3 sequence reads: CASSQSAYEQFF. The CDR3 DNA sequence: TGCGCCAGCAGTCAATCGGCCTATGAGCAGTTCTTC.

The chain combines TRBV28 with TRBJ1-1, with D tentatively TRBD1 (5 bases). Germline V lookup: CDR1 MDHEN, CDR2 SYDVKM. The CDR3 consists of 15 residues. V lost 7 bases and J lost 6, with 21 bases in between. The CDR3 protein is CASNRGGSGSAEAFF. Written as DNA, the CDR3 is TGTGCCAGCAATAGGGGAGGTTCTGGCAGCGCTGAAGCTTTCTTT.

The chain links TRBV25-1 to TRBJ2-7; D gene uncertain. The CDR3 extends over 11 amino acids. Trimming removed 8 bases at V and 4 bases at J, with 9 bases between. In germline, CDR1 is MGHDK, CDR2 SYGVNS. CDR3 amino acids: CASRRLYEQYF. The CDR3 DNA is TGTGCCAGCCGACGGTTATACGAGCAGTACTTC.

The genes are TRBV14 and TRBJ1-2; 7 nucleotides match TRBD1. The V gene's germline CDR1 is SGHDN and CDR2 FVKESK. The CDR3 contains 14 residues. V trimming: 2 bases; J trimming: 6 bases; junction bases outside the gene matches: 6. The CDR3 region is CASSQTGAPHGYTF. CDR3 nucleotides: TGTGCCAGCAGCCAAACAGGGGCCCCTCATGGCTACACCTTC.

This clone was detected once. The rearrangement links TRBV5-8 to TRBJ2-1, with 7 bases that match TRBD2. V shed 5 bases, J shed 5 bases, and the junction held 13 bases outside the gene matches. The V gene's germline CDR1 is SGHTS and CDR2 YDEGEE. This CDR3 comprises 16 residues. The CDR3 here is CASSRDYPNANNEQFF. The DNA of the CDR3 is TGTGCCAGCAGTAGGGACTACCCCAATGCCAACAATGAGCAGTTCTTC.

The V and J genes are TRBV30 and TRBJ2-2; D ambiguous. V gave up 2 bases and J gave up 6 bases, with 13 bases separating them. Germline V lookup: CDR1 GTSNPN, CDR2 SVGIG (reference sequence). The CDR3 covers 14 residues. The CDR3 spells CAWSLTSSSGELFF. CDR3 nucleotides: TGTGCCTGGAGTCTTACCAGTAGTTCCGGGGAGCTGTTTTTT.

CDR3 DNA: TGCGCCAGCAGTTCGGAGCGTCCGCAAGAAGCTTTCTTT. Translating it yields CASSSERPQEAFF. The chain carries TRBV5-1 and TRBJ1-1; D remains unclear. In germline, CDR1 is SGHRS, CDR2 YFSETQ. This CDR3 comprises 13 residues. Trimming removed 5 bases at V and 8 bases at J, with 16 bases between.

This clone was picked up one time. The chain employs TRBV30 and TRBJ1-2; no clear D gene. CDR3 length: 12 amino acids. Germline V gene lookup returns CDR1 GTSNPN and CDR2 SVGIG (reference sequence). V lost 2 bases and J lost 4, with 8 bases in between. In nucleotides, the CDR3 is TGTGCCTGGAGTAGAATGGCCTATGGCTACACCTTC. It yields the protein CAWSRMAYGYTF.

V gene TRBV5-4 combines with J gene TRBJ1-6; a possible D gene is TRBD1 (6 bases). The CDR3 loop spans 18 amino acids. V dropped 4 bases and J dropped 0 bases, with 17 bases sitting between them. Germline lookup yields CDR1 SGHNT and CDR2 YYREEE (reference sequence). CDR3 bases: TGTGCCAGCAGCACTTTTACGGGGGCCAGCTCCTATAATTCACCCCTCCACTTT. Its translation: CASSTFTGASSYNSPLHF.

V is TRBV6-5 and J is TRBJ1-1; TRBD1 might be the D (5 bases). The CDR3 is 11 residues long. Germline values: CDR1 MNHEY, CDR2 SVGAGI. Trimming took 6 bases from V and 7 from J, leaving 9 bases between them. The CDR3 region is CASSDGGEAFF. The CDR3 nucleotides read TGTGCCAGCAGCGACGGGGGTGAAGCTTTCTTT.

The V and J genes are TRBV6-5 and TRBJ1-2, with 7 bases that match TRBD1. This CDR3 region has 15 residues. Germline CDR1 and CDR2: MNHEY and SVGAGI. Trimming cost V 6 bases and J 6 bases; bases outside gene matches: 13. The CDR3 reads CASRSHGGTDNGYTF. In DNA form, the CDR3 reads TGTGCCAGCAGATCCCATGGGGGGACAGACAATGGCTACACCTTC.

This chain connects TRBV7-9 to TRBJ1-1; TRBD1 might be the D (5 bases). V was trimmed by 3 bases and J by 6 bases, leaving 8 bases between them. CDR1 and CDR2 from the germline V gene are SEHNR and FQNEAQ (reference sequence). This CDR3 spans 12 amino acids. The CDR3 loop is CASSFLGAEAFF. CDR3 DNA sequence: TGTGCCAGCAGCTTCCTGGGGGCTGAAGCTTTCTTT.

The chain links TRBV13 to TRBJ2-7; 9 bases align to TRBD1. The CDR3 is 16 residues long. CDR1 is PRHDT, CDR2 FYEKMQ, per germline (reference sequence). V dropped 5 bases and J dropped 0; count of bases not matched to a gene: 8. Here the CDR3 reads CASSLTGGPSSYEQYF. The CDR3 DNA reads TGTGCCAGCAGCCTCACAGGGGGCCCCAGCTCCTACGAGCAGTACTTC.

This chain joins TRBV10-2 and TRBJ2-1, with a possible D match to TRBD1 (6 bases). Germline V CDR1 and CDR2: WSHSY, SAAADI. The CDR3 is made up of 11 amino acids. Trimming cost V 6 bases and J 12 bases, with 12 bases left between them. This CDR3 reads CASRQGGWQFF. The CDR3 bases are TGCGCCAGCAGACAGGGTGGATGGCAGTTCTTC.

The J gene is TRBJ1-1, the V gene TRBV27; TRBD1 matches 8 bases. The CDR3 is made up of 15 amino acids. The germline V gene encodes CDR1 MNHEY and CDR2 SMNVEV (reference sequence). The ends lost 5 bases at V and 3 bases at J; junction bases unmatched: 8. CDR3 nucleotides: TGTGCCAGCAGTAGCTCAACAGGGGGGGACACTGAAGCTTTCTTT. It specifies CASSSSTGGDTEAFF.

The rearrangement joins TRBV5-4 to TRBJ2-1, with TRBD2 matching over 7 bases. This CDR3 contains 16 residues. CDR1 is SGHNT, CDR2 YYREEE, per germline (reference sequence). Trimming removed 2 bases from V and 4 bases from J; junction bases left unmatched: 9. The CDR3 DNA reads as TGTGCCAGCAGCTTCCCCGGGGGAGGGCCTTACAATGAGCAGTTCTTC. Its protein product is CASSFPGGGPYNEQFF.

The V and J genes are TRBV23-1 and TRBJ1-1; a weak D match, TRBD1 (5 bases). TRBV23-1 is noted as an ORF with a role that remains uncertain. The CDR3 is 14 residues long. V dropped 6 bases and J dropped 11 bases, with 22 bases sitting between them. CDR3 sequence reads: CASSYAPGPCGAFF. CDR3 sequence (DNA): TGCGCCAGCAGCTACGCCCCGGGACCCTGTGGGGCTTTCTTT.

This clone has a handful of counts. The gene calls are TRBV7-9 and TRBJ2-7, with no clear D. This CDR3 spans 12 amino acids. Trimming took 5 bases from V and 3 from J, leaving 8 bases between them. From germline, CDR1 is SEHNR and CDR2 FQNEAQ (reference sequence). The CDR3 nucleotides read TGTGCCAGCAGCCCAGACTTCTACGAGCAGTACTTC. Protein: CASSPDFYEQYF.

This clone was detected only once. At one boundary the junction diverges from the germline segment, which might be a read error. This chain connects TRBV7-7 to TRBJ2-7; weak D call: TRBD1 (6 bases). The CDR3 runs 14 residues. Germline CDR1 is SSHAT and CDR2 is FNYEAQ (reference sequence). The CDR3 nucleotides are TGTGCTAGCAGCCAGGGGCTCCCACCCTACGAGCAGTACTTC. This encodes CASSQGLPPYEQYF. Full variable domain (missing parts from reference TRBV7-7 and TRBJ2-7): GAGVSQSPRYKVTKRGQDVTLRCDPISSHATLYWYQQALGQGPEFLTYFNYEAQPDKSGLPSDRFSAERPEGSISTLTIQRTEQRDSAMYRCASSQGLPPYEQYFGPGTRLTVT.

This clone was seen only once. The chain has TRBV7-3 and TRBJ2-1; 8 bases are a match to TRBD2. This CDR3 is built from 15 residues. Germline CDR1 SGHTA, CDR2 FQGTGA. The V segment lost 1 base and the J segment 9 bases; nucleotides outside the gene matches: 8. The CDR3 nucleotides are TGTGCCAGCAGCTTAAGAGCGGGGGAGAGGGTTGAGCAGTTCTTC. It is translated as CASSLRAGERVEQFF.